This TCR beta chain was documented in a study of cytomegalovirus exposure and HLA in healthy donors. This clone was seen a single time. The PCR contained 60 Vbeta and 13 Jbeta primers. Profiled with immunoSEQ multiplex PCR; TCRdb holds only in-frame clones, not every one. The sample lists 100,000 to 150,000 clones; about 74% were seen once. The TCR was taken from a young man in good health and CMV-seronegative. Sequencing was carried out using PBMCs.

Here the CDR3 reads CASSETGSQPQHF. The CDR3 DNA follows: TGTGCCAGCAGTGAAACCGGGAGTCAGCCCCAGCATTTT. This sequence joins TRBV25-1 and TRBJ1-5; no definite D call. The germline CDR1 and CDR2 sequences are MGHDK and SYGVNS. The CDR3 runs to 13 residues. Trimming removed 2 bases from V and 6 bases from J, with 8 bases in between.